This entry is about one T cell receptor (beta chain). The specificity of this receptor is unknown. Base qualities are not recorded, but no much larger clone differs from it by a single base. Based on the germline V gene (reference sequence), the CDR1 and CDR2 sequences are DFQATT and SNEGSKA. Measured from the cysteine to the phenylalanine, the CDR3 is 12 residues long. The CDR3 DNA has 36 bases and is translated from base 1. V is clipped by 0 bases and J by 6 bases, and the sequence between their germline boundaries is 9 bases long. This record comes from a study of T cell repertoires in cytomegalovirus infection (dated by TCRdb to between 2017 and 2020). For the study in its entirety: Peptide stimulations targeted recently identified HLA-C-restricted CMV epitopes, whose presentation resists viral immunomodulation, together with well-studied HLA-B-restricted epitopes. The HLA type of each donor mattered for the analysis, because public TCR beta signatures pointed to carriage of CMV infection along with the matching HLA type. Results the study describes overall, beyond this receptor: In both this cohort and an independent approximately 400-donor cohort, the cumulative frequency of public TCR beta family members distinguished carriers of CMV infection plus the relevant HLA type. The ex vivo response was dominated by HLA-C-restricted CMV-specific TCR beta clonotypes, which also provided the single most frequent clonotype in two of eight donors.

The sequencing machine was an Illumina HiSeq 1500. TCRdb trimmed public reads at Q25 via fastp, called clones via MiXCR and kept in-frame beta chains. Each record represents a unique CDR3 protein, reported with the most common genes and DNA among its rows. For this sample there are 40,000 to 55,000 distinct CDR3 sequences; around 20% appear just once. About 30% of the sample belongs to the ten largest clones. The meaning of the sample's treatment or condition label: in vitro stimulation with specific CMV peptide epitopes to enrich CMV-specific T cells. Sequences were derived from CD8+ T cells from cultured PBMCs, sampled from culture after CMV antigen stimulation. This clonotype originated in a human donor in good health (CMV status not recorded). Some clones in this sample may be carry-over from other donors' samples. The rearrangement combines TRBV20-1 with TRBJ2-7, with the D gene too uncertain to name. The bases read TGCAGTGCTAGAGAAAGGGTTATCGAGCAGTACTTC. The encoded protein is CSARERVIEQYF.